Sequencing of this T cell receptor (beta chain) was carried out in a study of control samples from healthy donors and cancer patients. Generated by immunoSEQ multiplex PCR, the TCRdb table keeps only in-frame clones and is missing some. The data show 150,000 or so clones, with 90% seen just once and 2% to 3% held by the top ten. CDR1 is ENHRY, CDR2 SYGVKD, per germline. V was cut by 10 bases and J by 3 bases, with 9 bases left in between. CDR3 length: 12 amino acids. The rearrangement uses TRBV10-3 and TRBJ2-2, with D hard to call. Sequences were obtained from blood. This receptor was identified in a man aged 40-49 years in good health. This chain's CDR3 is CATSQDTGELFF. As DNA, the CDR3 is TGTGCCACCTCTCAGGACACCGGGGAGCTGTTTTTT.